The 14 T cell receptor beta chains below all came from one sample that was sequenced in a study of shared clonotypes between healthy human individuals (dated by TCRdb to the early 2020s). The library was made by the immunoSEQ multiplex PCR assay. TCRdb limited this immuneACCESS table to in-frame rearrangements with V and J called. A share of clones is missing; checked studies link under half to unresolved V genes, and the rest is unexplained. A total of 400,000 to 600,000 clones appear in this sample, around 79% of them only once. The ten biggest clones cover roughly 13% of the sample. Material for sequencing was PBMCs. The receptor source for this set is a woman between 35 and 50 years old in good health. Some clones in this sample may be carry-over from other donors' samples.

Concerning this clone: Other DNA sequences in the sample encode the same CDR3. V gene TRBV28 combines with J gene TRBJ1-2; D ambiguous. The CDR3 consists of 12 residues. Trimming took off 3 bases at V and 8 bases at J, with 10 bases between the two ends. Germline CDR1 and CDR2: MDHEN and SYDVKM. The CDR3 spells CASSLLGGGYTF. CDR3 coding DNA: TGTGCCAGCAGTTTGCTTGGAGGAGGCTACACCTTC.

CDR3 residues: CASSLSIGPYEQYF. As DNA, the CDR3 is TGTGCCAGCAGTTTATCGATAGGGCCCTACGAGCAGTACTTC. The V gene is TRBV27, the J gene TRBJ2-7; D remains unclear. The CDR3 length is 14 residues. Germline V gene lookup returns CDR1 MNHEY and CDR2 SMNVEV (reference sequence). V was pared by 0 bases and J by 2 bases, with 8 bases between.

The chain couples TRBV9 to TRBJ2-1; D may be TRBD2 (5 bases). The CDR3 has 14 residues. The germline gives CDR1 SGDLS, CDR2 YYNGEE. V shed 0 bases and J shed 6 bases, with 10 bases lying between them. CDR3 nucleotides: TGTGCCAGCAGCGTAGGTGGGAGTACCAATGAGCAGTTCTTC. Translating it yields CASSVGGSTNEQFF.

The chain combines TRBV9 with TRBJ2-3; 7 positions match TRBD2. This CDR3 has 13 amino acids. The ends lost 3 bases at V and 5 bases at J; junction bases unmatched: 3. Germline CDR1 and CDR2: SGDLS and YYNGEE. The CDR3 spells CASSDGTIDTQYF. In nucleotides, the CDR3 is TGTGCCAGCAGCGACGGGACTATAGATACGCAGTATTTT.

The chain is built from TRBV7-2 and TRBJ1-2, with TRBD1 identical over 8 bases. V shed 4 bases, J shed 8 bases, and the junction held 9 bases outside the gene matches. Germline V lookup: CDR1 SGHTA, CDR2 FQGNSA. The CDR3 is 14 amino acids. CDR3 nucleotide sequence: TGTGCCAGCAGCTCCCGGACAGGGAGCGGAGGCTACACCTTC. Translated, it gives CASSSRTGSGGYTF.

This clone showed up just a few times. The chain couples TRBV2 to TRBJ2-2; D is perhaps TRBD2 (6 bases). Germline CDR1 and CDR2: SNHLY and FYNNEI. The V end was cut by 6 bases, the J end by 7 bases, with 18 bases between. The CDR3 spans 15 residues. The CDR3 nucleotides are TGTGCCAGCAGCCTCCTCGTCGTGGAGGGCGGGGAGCTGTTTTTT. Translation gives CASSLLVVEGGELFF. Combining the CDR3 with reference TRBV2 and TRBJ2-2 gives the whole variable domain EPEVTQTPSHQVTQMGQEVILRCVPISNHLYFYWYRQILGQKVEFLVSFYNNEISEKSEIFDDQFSVERPDGSNFTLKIRSTKLEDSAMYFCASSLLVVEGGELFFGEGSRLTVL.

This clone was found a few times. This chain joins TRBV5-6 and TRBJ2-1; no clear D gene. Trimming took 4 bases from V and 5 from J, leaving 10 bases between them. The CDR3 covers 13 residues. Germline CDR1 SGHDT, CDR2 YYEEEE. This CDR3 is CASSHGLNNEQFF. CDR3 in DNA: TGTGCCAGCAGCCACGGTCTTAACAATGAGCAGTTCTTC. Filled out from reference TRBV5-6 and TRBJ2-1, the complete variable domain reads DAGVTQSPTHLIKTRGQQVTLRCSPKSGHDTVSWYQQALGQGPQFIFQYYEEEERQRGNFPDRFSGHQFPNYSSELNVNALLLGDSALYLCASSHGLNNEQFFGPGTRLTVL.

The CDR3 loop is CASSEYRGTNEQFF. The DNA for the CDR3 is TGTGCCAGCAGCGAATACAGGGGAACGAATGAGCAGTTCTTC. The rearrangement joins TRBV6-1 to TRBJ2-1; TRBD1 matches at 7 bases. V was clipped by 6 bases and J by 7 bases; unmatched bases: 9. The CDR3 has 14 residues. Germline V lookup: CDR1 MNHNS, CDR2 SASEGT.

This sequence joins TRBV7-3 and TRBJ2-7; either TRBD1 or TRBD2 may fit D (6 bases each). The CDR3 has 12 residues. V was clipped by 5 bases and J by 6 bases, with 11 bases between them. Germline CDR1 is SGHTA and CDR2 is FQGTGA. The CDR3 sequence is CASSHGGGEQYF. CDR3 bases: TGTGCCAGCAGCCACGGGGGCGGCGAGCAGTACTTC.

V and J are TRBV7-2 and TRBJ2-1, with 8 bases fitting TRBD1. The germline CDR1 and CDR2 sequences are SGHTA and FQGNSA. J was trimmed by 7 bases and V by 5 bases; bases with no gene match: 7. The CDR3 spans 14 residues. The DNA for the CDR3 is TGTGCCAGCAGCCCCGGACAGGGTATGAATGAGCAGTTCTTC. It specifies CASSPGQGMNEQFF.

This clone has only one observation. The rearrangement uses TRBV28 and TRBJ2-3; possible D gene TRBD2, 6 bases. Trimming stripped 6 bases from V and 2 bases from J, with 12 bases between. CDR3 length equals 14 residues. In germline, CDR1 is MDHEN, CDR2 SYDVKM. The chain's CDR3 is CASRLTRATDTQYF. CDR3 bases: TGTGCCAGCAGACTGACTAGGGCCACAGATACGCAGTATTTT.

The chain links TRBV28 to TRBJ2-1; TRBD2 agrees at 11 bases. This CDR3 has 16 residues. Per the germline V gene, CDR1 is MDHEN and CDR2 is SYDVKM. V shed 5 bases, J shed 5 bases, and the junction held 8 bases outside the gene matches. The CDR3 DNA sequence: TGTGCCAGCAGTCCCCACACTAGCGGGAGTAACAATGAGCAGTTCTTC. Translated: CASSPHTSGSNNEQFF.

The chain couples TRBV29-1 to TRBJ1-2, with D maybe TRBD1 (6 bases). The germline CDR1 and CDR2 sequences are SQVTM and ANQGSEA. V shed 4 bases and J shed 4 bases, with 10 bases lying between them. This CDR3 is built from 12 residues. The CDR3 region is CSVGGGVYGYTF. CDR3 in DNA: TGCAGCGTTGGGGGGGGCGTCTATGGCTACACCTTC.

The gene calls are TRBV11-2 and TRBJ1-5; the D is unclear. V gave up 6 bases and J gave up 6 bases, with 12 bases separating them. The CDR3 is 13 residues long. The germline V gene has CDR1 SGHAT and CDR2 FQNNGV. CDR3 coding DNA: TGTGCCAGCAGTCCAAGACCAGGTCAGCCCCAGCATTTT. Translated: CASSPRPGQPQHF.